Here is one TCR beta chain with its context. Its antigen remains unknown. Researchers ran the PCR with 60 Vbeta and 13 Jbeta primers. Using immunoSEQ multiplex PCR, the repertoire was profiled, and TCRdb retains in-frame clones only, with some absent. The sample has under 200,000 clones; about 80% are singletons. The data are from a study of cytomegalovirus exposure and HLA in healthy donors. Study outcomes and limitations: Some V segments (TRBV6-2 and TRBV6-3 among them) were excluded as indistinguishable.

CDR1 is SGHNT, CDR2 YYREEE, per germline (reference sequence). V lost 3 bases to trimming and J lost 8 bases; unmatched junction nucleotides: 10. CDR3 length equals 15 residues. Sample: PBMCs. The origin of this receptor is a woman in her fifties or sixties in good health and CMV-seropositive. The V gene is TRBV5-4, the J gene TRBJ1-4; the match to TRBD1 covers 7 bases. The CDR3 here is CASSSHRGLREKLFF. CDR3 nucleotides: TGTGCCAGCAGCTCCCACAGGGGATTGAGAGAAAAACTGTTTTTT.